This T cell receptor beta chain was sequenced during a study of shared clonotypes between healthy human individuals. TCRdb keeps only in-frame clones here, not all; method: immunoSEQ multiplex PCR. The sample lists about 1 million clones, 70% to 80% occurring once. The CDR3 totals 15 residues. Germline-derived CDR1 and CDR2 are MGHRA and YSYEKL. V was shortened by 4 bases and J by 5 bases, with 12 bases between the two germline ends. Findings and limits, study-wide: Larger richness was generally estimated for naive than memory subsets.

The sample holds one count of this clone. Its antigen remains unknown. This TCR was sampled from a young man in good health. The chain couples TRBV4-1 to TRBJ1-6; D is perhaps TRBD1 (6 bases). The sample taken for sequencing was memory CD4+ T cells sorted from blood. The subset is: CD45RA-negative fraction. The CDR3 DNA reads as TGCGCCAGCAGCCCCCGGGAGGGGGATAATTCACCCCTCCACTTT. Protein: CASSPREGDNSPLHF.